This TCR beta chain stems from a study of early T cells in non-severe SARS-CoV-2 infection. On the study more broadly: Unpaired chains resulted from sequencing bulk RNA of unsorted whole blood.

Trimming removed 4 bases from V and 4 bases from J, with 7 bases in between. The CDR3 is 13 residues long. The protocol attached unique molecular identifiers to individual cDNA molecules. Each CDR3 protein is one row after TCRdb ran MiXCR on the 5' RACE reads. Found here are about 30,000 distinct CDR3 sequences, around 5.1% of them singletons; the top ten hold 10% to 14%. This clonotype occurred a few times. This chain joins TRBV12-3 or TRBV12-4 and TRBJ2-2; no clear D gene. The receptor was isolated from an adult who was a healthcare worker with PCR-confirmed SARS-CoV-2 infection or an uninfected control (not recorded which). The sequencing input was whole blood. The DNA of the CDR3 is TGTGCCAGCAGTTCCCGGGCCACCGGGGAGCTGTTTTTT. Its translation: CASSSRATGELFF.